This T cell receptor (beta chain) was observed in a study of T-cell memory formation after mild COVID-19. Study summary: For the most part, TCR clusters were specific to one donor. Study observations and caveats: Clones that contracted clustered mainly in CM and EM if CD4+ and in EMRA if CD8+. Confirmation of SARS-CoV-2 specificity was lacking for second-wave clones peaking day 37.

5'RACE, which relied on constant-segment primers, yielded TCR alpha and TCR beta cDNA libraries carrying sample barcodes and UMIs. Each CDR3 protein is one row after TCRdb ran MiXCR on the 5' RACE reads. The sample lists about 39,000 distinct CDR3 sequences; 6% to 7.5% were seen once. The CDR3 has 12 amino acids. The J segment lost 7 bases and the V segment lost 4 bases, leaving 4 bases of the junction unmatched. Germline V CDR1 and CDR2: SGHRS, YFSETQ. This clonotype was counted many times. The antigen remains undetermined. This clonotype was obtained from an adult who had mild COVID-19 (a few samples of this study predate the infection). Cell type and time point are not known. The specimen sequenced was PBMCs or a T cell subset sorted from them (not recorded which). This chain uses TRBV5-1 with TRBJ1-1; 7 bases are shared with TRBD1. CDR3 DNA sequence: TGCGCCAGCAGCCCAGGGGGACATGAAGCTTTCTTT. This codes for CASSPGGHEAFF.